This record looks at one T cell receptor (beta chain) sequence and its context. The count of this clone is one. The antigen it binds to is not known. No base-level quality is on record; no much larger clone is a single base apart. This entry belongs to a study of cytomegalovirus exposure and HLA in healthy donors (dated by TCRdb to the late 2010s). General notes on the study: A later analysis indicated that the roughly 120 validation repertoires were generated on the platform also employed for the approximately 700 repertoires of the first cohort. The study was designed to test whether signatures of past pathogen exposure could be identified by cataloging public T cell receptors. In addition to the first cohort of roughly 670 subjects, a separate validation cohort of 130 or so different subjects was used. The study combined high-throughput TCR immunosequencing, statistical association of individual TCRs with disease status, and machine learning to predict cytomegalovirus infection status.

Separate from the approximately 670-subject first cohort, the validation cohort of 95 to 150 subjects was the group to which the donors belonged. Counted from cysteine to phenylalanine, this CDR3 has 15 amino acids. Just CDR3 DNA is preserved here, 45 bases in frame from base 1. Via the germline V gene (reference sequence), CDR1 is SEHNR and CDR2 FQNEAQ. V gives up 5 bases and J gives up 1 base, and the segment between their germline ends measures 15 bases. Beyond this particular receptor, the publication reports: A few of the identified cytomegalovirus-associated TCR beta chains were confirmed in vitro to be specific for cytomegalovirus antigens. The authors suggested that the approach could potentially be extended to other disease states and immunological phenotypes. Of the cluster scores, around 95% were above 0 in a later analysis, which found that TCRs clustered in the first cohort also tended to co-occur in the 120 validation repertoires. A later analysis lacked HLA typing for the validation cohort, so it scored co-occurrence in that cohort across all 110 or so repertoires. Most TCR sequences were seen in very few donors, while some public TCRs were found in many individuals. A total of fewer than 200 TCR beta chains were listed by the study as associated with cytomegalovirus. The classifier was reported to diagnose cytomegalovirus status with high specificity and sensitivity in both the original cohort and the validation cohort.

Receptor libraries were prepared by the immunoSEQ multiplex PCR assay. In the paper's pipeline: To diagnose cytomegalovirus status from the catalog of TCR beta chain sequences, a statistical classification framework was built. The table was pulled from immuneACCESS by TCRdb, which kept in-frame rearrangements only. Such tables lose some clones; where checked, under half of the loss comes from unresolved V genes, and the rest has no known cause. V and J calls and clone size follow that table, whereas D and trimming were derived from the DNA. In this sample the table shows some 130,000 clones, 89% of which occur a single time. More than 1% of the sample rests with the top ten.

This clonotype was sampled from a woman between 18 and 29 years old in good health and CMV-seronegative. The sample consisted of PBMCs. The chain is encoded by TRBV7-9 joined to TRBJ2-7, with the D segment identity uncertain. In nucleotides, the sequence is TGTGCCAGCAGCCCCCCAGCGACGGGTTCCTACGAGCAGTACTTC. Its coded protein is CASSPPATGSYEQYF. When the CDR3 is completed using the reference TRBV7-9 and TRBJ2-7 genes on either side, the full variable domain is DTGVSQNPRHKITKRGQNVTFRCDPISEHNRLYWYRQTLGQGPEFLTYFQNEAQLEKSRLLSDRFSAERPKGSFSTLEIQRTEQGDSAMYLCASSPPATGSYEQYFGPGTRLTVT.